This T cell receptor beta chain was sequenced during a study of OX40 agonist ivuxolimab in advanced cancers. The method was immunoSEQ multiplex PCR; TCRdb's version includes in-frame clones alone and lacks a portion of them. The table includes around 72,000 clones, approximately 93% detected once. Trimming cost V 6 bases and J 7 bases; bases outside gene matches: 10. The CDR3 has 15 amino acids. The germline gives CDR1 SNHLY, CDR2 FYNNEI. The rearrangement joins TRBV2 to TRBJ2-1; 9 bases map to TRBD1. This receptor was obtained from an adult with an advanced solid tumor such as melanoma, head and neck, liver or kidney cancer. Sequenced here: CD4+ or CD8+ T cells sorted from blood, sampled in a trial of the OX40 agonist ivuxolimab. For the CDR3, the DNA is TGTGCCAGCAGCCGAGACAGGGGGGGCTTGAATGAGCAGTTCTTC. Amino acid sequence: CASSRDRGGLNEQFF.